Listed here are 9 T cell receptor beta chains from one sample, sequenced in a study of OX40 agonist ivuxolimab in advanced cancers. Only in-frame clones appear in the TCRdb table, and some are missing; sequencing was by immunoSEQ multiplex PCR. The sample lists some 60,000 clones; about 83% were seen once. Sequencing used CD4+ or CD8+ T cells sorted from blood, obtained in a trial of the OX40 agonist ivuxolimab. The receptors originated from an adult with an advanced solid tumor such as melanoma, head and neck, liver or kidney cancer.

This clone was picked up one time. This rearrangement joins TRBV11-2 to TRBJ2-2; TRBD2 matches 12 bases. The V gene's germline CDR1 is SGHAT and CDR2 FQNNGV. The CDR3 is made up of 19 amino acids. The V segment lost 6 bases and the J segment 0 bases; nucleotides outside the gene matches: 11. The CDR3 DNA follows: TGTGCCAGCAGTTCTAGACTAGCGGGGGACCTAGCGAACACCGGGGAGCTGTTTTTT. Its translation is CASSSRLAGDLANTGELFF. The variable domain in full, completed from reference TRBV11-2 and TRBJ2-2, reads EAGVAQSPRYKIIEKRQSVAFWCNPISGHATLYWYQQILGQGPKLLIQFQNNGVVDDSQLPKDRFSAERLKGVDSTLKIQPAKLEDSAVYLCASSSRLAGDLANTGELFFGEGSRLTVL.

The chain recombines TRBV6-6 with TRBJ1-1; D unresolved. This CDR3 is 13 amino acids long. V lost 0 bases and J lost 2, with 4 bases in between. Germline assignment: CDR1 MNHNY and CDR2 SVGAGI (reference sequence). The CDR3 bases are TGTGCCAGCAGTTACTCACACAACACTGAAGCTTTCTTT. Amino acids: CASSYSHNTEAFF.

This rearrangement joins TRBV30 to TRBJ2-5; no clear D gene. In germline, CDR1 is GTSNPN, CDR2 SVGIG (reference sequence). V was pared by 4 bases and J by 3 bases, with 6 bases between. The CDR3 length is 11 residues. In nucleotides, the CDR3 is TGTGCCTGGATCTGGGAAGAGACCCAGTACTTC. Protein: CAWIWEETQYF.

This rearrangement joins TRBV7-8 to TRBJ1-4; D is perhaps TRBD1 (5 bases). Germline V gene sequence: CDR1 SGHVS, CDR2 FQNEAQ. Trimming stripped 0 bases from V and 8 bases from J, with 10 bases between. The CDR3 contains 14 residues. CDR3 DNA: TGTGCCAGCAGCTTAGCGGTCGGGGGGGAAAAACTGTTTTTT. It encodes CASSLAVGGEKLFF.

The chain uses TRBV5-1 and TRBJ2-1; 7 positions agree with TRBD2. The V gene's germline CDR1 is SGHRS and CDR2 YFSETQ. The J segment lost 1 base and the V segment lost 0 bases, leaving 4 bases of the junction unmatched. This CDR3 is built from 16 residues. CDR3 sequence: CASSLGPSGSYNEQFF. In nucleotides, the CDR3 is TGCGCCAGCAGCTTGGGTCCTAGCGGTTCCTACAATGAGCAGTTCTTC.

The chain joins TRBV10-2 to TRBJ1-1; D call uncertain. V was trimmed by 2 bases and J by 11 bases, leaving 12 bases between them. This CDR3 is built from 12 residues. The germline gives CDR1 WSHSY, CDR2 SAAADI. CDR3 in DNA: TGCGCCAGCAGTGAGGAGGGCCGGTTGGCTTTCTTT. This translates into CASSEEGRLAFF.

Only one count was recorded for this clone. The chain employs TRBV18 and TRBJ2-7; 9 bases map to TRBD1. Trimming at V came to 3 bases and at J to 6 bases, leaving 6 bases not matched to a gene. Per germline, CDR1 KGHSH and CDR2 LQKENI. CDR3 length equals 14 residues. The CDR3 protein is CASSPTGGNGEQYF. The DNA for the CDR3 is TGTGCCAGCTCACCGACAGGGGGAAATGGCGAGCAGTACTTC.

V gene TRBV20-1 combines with J gene TRBJ1-2; D not certain. Trimming stripped 4 bases from V and 6 bases from J, with 6 bases between. CDR1 and CDR2 from the germline V gene are DFQATT and SNEGSKA (reference sequence). The CDR3 is 10 amino acids. The CDR3 DNA sequence: TGCAGTGCTATGGGGAATGGCTACACCTTC. Translating gives CSAMGNGYTF.

The chain recombines TRBV5-1 with TRBJ2-1; 14 nucleotides match TRBD2. V shed 3 bases, J shed 9 bases, and the junction held 11 bases outside the gene matches. Germline CDR1 SGHRS, CDR2 YFSETQ. CDR3 length equals 17 residues. In nucleotides, the CDR3 is TGCGCCAGCAGCTCCCGGACTAGCGGGAGGTTAGGGAGTGAGCAGTTCTTC. Residues: CASSSRTSGRLGSEQFF.